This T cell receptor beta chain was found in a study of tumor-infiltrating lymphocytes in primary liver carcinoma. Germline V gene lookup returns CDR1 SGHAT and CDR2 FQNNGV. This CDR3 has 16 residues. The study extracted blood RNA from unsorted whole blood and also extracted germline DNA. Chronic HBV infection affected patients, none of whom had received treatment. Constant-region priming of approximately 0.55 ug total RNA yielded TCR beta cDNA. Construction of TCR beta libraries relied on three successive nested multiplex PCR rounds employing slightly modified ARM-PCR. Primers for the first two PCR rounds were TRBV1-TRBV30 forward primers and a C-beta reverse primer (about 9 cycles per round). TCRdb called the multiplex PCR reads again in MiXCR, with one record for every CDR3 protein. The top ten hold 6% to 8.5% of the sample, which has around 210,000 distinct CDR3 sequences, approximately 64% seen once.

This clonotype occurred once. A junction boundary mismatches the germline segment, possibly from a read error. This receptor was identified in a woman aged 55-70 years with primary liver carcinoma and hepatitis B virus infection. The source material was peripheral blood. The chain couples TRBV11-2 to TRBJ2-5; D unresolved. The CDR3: CASSYSRGNWREIQYF. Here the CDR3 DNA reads TGTGCCAGCAGCTACTCCCGTGGTAACTGGAGAGAGATCCAGTACTTC.